These 25 T cell receptor beta chains were all obtained from the same sample, sequenced in a study of T cells in Graves' hyperthyroidism and ophthalmopathy. Amplification targeted TCR beta CDR3 regions from RNA transcripts. With the HTBI primer set, the TCR CDR3 went through a first round of RT-PCR. TCRdb fed the multiplex PCR reads into MiXCR, producing one record per CDR3 protein. The table shows about 350,000 distinct CDR3 sequences, with about 15% occurring only once. Sequencing was performed on blood. The receptors come from a woman aged 25 to 45 with Graves' hyperthyroidism.

The chain recombines TRBV19 with TRBJ2-3; tentative D call: TRBD1 (6 bases). V lost 1 base, J lost 6 bases, and 14 bases lay in between. The CDR3 has 15 amino acids. Germline-derived CDR1 and CDR2 are LNHDA and SQIVND (reference sequence). The CDR3 region has the DNA TGTGCCAGTAGTATAGCGGGCCAGGGGCGGGATACGCAGTATTTT. It translates to CASSIAGQGRDTQYF. Full variable domain (outside the CDR3, taken from reference TRBV19 and TRBJ2-3): DGGITQSPKYLFRKEGQNVTLSCEQNLNHDAMYWYRQDPGQGLRLIYYSQIVNDFQKGDIAEGYSVSREKKESFPLTVTSAQKNPTAFYLCASSIAGQGRDTQYFGPGTRLTVL.

This clonotype was found a few times. V usage is TRBV13 and J usage is TRBJ2-2; TRBD2 aligns across 7 bases. CDR1 is PRHDT, CDR2 FYEKMQ, per germline (reference sequence). With 5 bases clipped from V and 5 bases from J, the junction kept 20 bases outside the gene matches. CDR3 length: 19 residues. CDR3 amino acids: CASSQPGLSFDTKTGELFF. In DNA, the CDR3 is TGTGCCAGCAGCCAACCGGGACTAAGCTTCGATACCAAGACCGGGGAGCTGTTTTTT. The full variable domain, with the rest looked up from reference TRBV13 and TRBJ2-2, is AAGVIQSPRHLIKEKRETATLKCYPIPRHDTVYWYQQGPGQDPQFLISFYEKMQSDKGSIPDRFSAQQFSDYHSELNMSSLELGDSALYFCASSQPGLSFDTKTGELFFGEGSRLTVL.

This clonotype has at least ten counts. This chain uses TRBV12-3 or TRBV12-4 with TRBJ1-5, with TRBD1 identical over 8 bases. V was clipped by 6 bases and J by 1 base; unmatched bases: 14. The CDR3 has 18 residues. CDR3 loop: CASSRTGRRQESNQPQHF. The CDR3 nucleotides read TGTGCCAGCAGCCGGACAGGGCGCCGGCAAGAGAGCAATCAGCCCCAGCATTTT.

This clonotype was detected only a few times. The chain joins TRBV20-1 to TRBJ2-2, with a weak D call TRBD2 (6 bases). The CDR3 covers 16 residues. V lost 0 bases and J lost 0, with 11 bases in between. Germline loops: CDR1 DFQATT, CDR2 SNEGSKA (reference sequence). CDR3 protein: CSARDGEAANTGELFF. The CDR3 DNA is TGCAGTGCTAGAGATGGGGAGGCAGCGAACACCGGGGAGCTGTTTTTT.

This clonotype was detected ten times or more. The rearrangement links TRBV7-9 to TRBJ2-7; D is ambiguous. V was clipped by 4 bases and J by 5 bases, with 12 bases between them. The CDR3 consists of 13 residues. In germline, CDR1 is SEHNR, CDR2 FQNEAQ (reference sequence). CDR3 coding DNA: TGTGCCAGCAGCTCTCCGCCTATCGACGAGCAGTACTTC. Its protein is CASSSPPIDEQYF. Full variable domain (rest looked up from reference TRBV7-9 and TRBJ2-7): DTGVSQNPRHKITKRGQNVTFRCDPISEHNRLYWYRQTLGQGPEFLTYFQNEAQLEKSRLLSDRFSAERPKGSFSTLEIQRTEQGDSAMYLCASSSPPIDEQYFGPGTRLTVT.

This clonotype has a handful of counts. The chain recombines TRBV28 with TRBJ2-7, with D unclear. This CDR3 is 13 amino acids long. V was pared by 3 bases and J by 2 bases, with 8 bases between. Germline CDR1 and CDR2: MDHEN and SYDVKM. The DNA of the CDR3 is TGTGCCAGCAGTTTTGGCGGAACCTACGAGCAGTACTTC. Translated, it gives CASSFGGTYEQYF.

This clonotype was seen a handful of times. The V call is TRBV2, the J call TRBJ2-5; possibly TRBD2 for D (6 bases). V was pared by 8 bases and J by 2 bases, with 12 bases between. Germline V CDR1 and CDR2: SNHLY, FYNNEI. The CDR3 spans 13 residues. The CDR3 DNA is TGTGCCAGCGGGCGGGGCGGACAAGAGACCCAGTACTTC. Protein: CASGRGGQETQYF.

This clonotype was picked up a small number of times. The gene calls are TRBV20-1 and TRBJ2-3; D unresolved. Trimming removed 0 bases from V and 0 bases from J, with 10 bases in between. Germline V CDR1 and CDR2: DFQATT, SNEGSKA (reference sequence). This CDR3 is built from 15 residues. CDR3 sequence: CSARDLRPSTDTQYF. The CDR3 region has the DNA TGCAGTGCTAGAGATCTCCGCCCTAGCACAGATACGCAGTATTTT.

This clonotype was seen a few times. This sequence joins TRBV6-2 or TRBV6-3 and TRBJ1-5; tentative D call: TRBD1 (6 bases). With 7 bases removed from V and 3 bases from J, the gap between germline ends came to 16 bases. The CDR3 is 15 residues long. Germline V gives CDR1 MNHEY, CDR2 SVGEGT. The CDR3 protein is CASNDEAGANQPQHF. CDR3 DNA: TGTGCCAGCAACGATGAGGCGGGGGCCAATCAGCCCCAGCATTTT.

CDR3: CSVDQGNTGELFF. The DNA of the CDR3 is TGCAGCGTTGATCAGGGCAACACCGGGGAGCTGTTTTTT. V and J are TRBV29-1 and TRBJ2-2, with D perhaps matching TRBD1 (5 bases). The V end lost 3 bases, the J end lost 2 bases, and 7 bases lay between the germline ends. CDR3 length: 13 residues. The V gene's germline CDR1 is SQVTM and CDR2 ANQGSEA.

This clonotype was counted many times. V and J are TRBV20-1 and TRBJ2-1, with 9 bases that match TRBD2. The CDR3 spans 14 residues. Germline CDR1 and CDR2: DFQATT and SNEGSKA (reference sequence). CDR3 protein: CSIRGREGYNEQFF. The DNA of the CDR3 is TGCAGCATACGGGGGCGGGAGGGCTACAATGAGCAGTTCTTC.

The table lists this clonotype with many counts. The chain recombines TRBV20-1 with TRBJ2-7, with 12 bases lining up with TRBD2. The CDR3 runs 15 residues. Germline V gives CDR1 DFQATT, CDR2 SNEGSKA (reference sequence). V lost 6 bases, J lost 3 bases, and 9 bases stayed unmatched. This chain's CDR3 is CSARLAGGPFYEQYF. The CDR3 nucleotides read TGCAGTGCCCGGCTAGCGGGAGGGCCGTTCTACGAGCAGTACTTC.

In this sample, this clonotype turned up a few times. The V and J genes are TRBV27 and TRBJ2-7, with a possible D match to TRBD2 (5 bases). The V gene lost 11 bases and the J gene lost 6 bases, with 20 bases spanning the gap. Germline V lookup: CDR1 MNHEY, CDR2 SMNVEV (reference sequence). The CDR3 runs to 13 residues. The CDR3 coding sequence is TGTGCCTGCTCGGGGAGCTACCGTACCGAGCAGTACTTC. Protein product: CACSGSYRTEQYF.

This chain links TRBV9 with TRBJ2-7, with D perhaps matching TRBD2 (6 bases). Per the germline V gene, CDR1 is SGDLS and CDR2 is YYNGEE. The CDR3 sequence is 15 residues long. Trimming removed 0 bases from V and 6 bases from J, with 16 bases in between. The CDR3 here is CASSVGGDLQTEQYF. The CDR3 DNA sequence: TGTGCCAGCAGCGTAGGGGGGGACCTCCAAACCGAGCAGTACTTC.

V gene TRBV20-1 combines with J gene TRBJ2-1; TRBD2 agrees at 7 bases. The CDR3 has 16 amino acids. Unmatched junction bases numbered 5, after V lost 0 bases and J lost 0 bases. Germline CDR1 is DFQATT and CDR2 is SNEGSKA (reference sequence). CDR3 DNA sequence: TGCAGTGCTAGAGATCGGGCGGGGGTCTCCTACAATGAGCAGTTCTTC. This translates into CSARDRAGVSYNEQFF.

The V gene is TRBV5-1, the J gene TRBJ2-3; 9 positions agree with TRBD2. Germline assignment: CDR1 SGHRS and CDR2 YFSETQ. The CDR3 loop spans 16 amino acids. Trimming took 1 base from V and 3 from J; bases not matched to a gene: 6. CDR3 coding DNA: TGCGCCAGCAGCTTGCCGGCGGGAGGGCCAACAGATACGCAGTATTTT. Translating it yields CASSLPAGGPTDTQYF. Full variable domain (missing parts from reference TRBV5-1 and TRBJ2-3): KAGVTQTPRYLIKTRGQQVTLSCSPISGHRSVSWYQQTPGQGLQFLFEYFSETQRNKGNFPGRFSGRQFSNSRSEMNVSTLELGDSALYLCASSLPAGGPTDTQYFGPGTRLTVL.

As concerns this clonotype: The junction shows a germline mismatch at one end, possibly a read error. The DNA for the CDR3 is TGTGCCAGCAGCCTAACGCCAGGCCAAGAGACCCAGTACTTC. It encodes CASSLTPGQETQYF. The V call is TRBV7-3, the J call TRBJ2-5, with no clear D. The germline gives CDR1 SGHTA, CDR2 FQGTGA. The CDR3 is 14 amino acids.

This clonotype was recorded at least ten times. V and J are TRBV27 and TRBJ2-3; D is uncertain. This CDR3 has 12 residues. V was cut by 5 bases and J by 5 bases, with 8 bases left in between. Germline V lookup: CDR1 MNHEY, CDR2 SMNVEV (reference sequence). The CDR3 DNA reads as TGTGCCAGCAGTCCCCTCGGAGATACGCAGTATTTT. Translating gives CASSPLGDTQYF.

Details on this clonotype: Since a much larger clone is just one base distant, this may be a read error. V gene TRBV20-1 combines with J gene TRBJ2-5, with D hard to call. The germline V gene has CDR1 DFQATT and CDR2 SNEGSKA (reference sequence). The CDR3 covers 12 residues. The DNA for the CDR3 is TGCAGTGCTAGAGATCTGGAAGAGACCCTGTACTTC. Translated, it gives CSARDLEETLYF.

This clonotype was observed a few times. This rearrangement joins TRBV28 to TRBJ2-6; TRBD1 matches at 7 bases. The CDR3 extends over 17 amino acids. CDR1 and CDR2 from the germline V gene are MDHEN and SYDVKM. V lost 1 base, J lost 2 bases, and 5 bases stayed unmatched. The CDR3 loop reads CASSLSLTGAGANVLTF. CDR3 sequence (DNA): TGTGCCAGCAGTTTATCCCTCACAGGGGCTGGGGCCAACGTCCTGACTTTC. The full variable domain, in which reference TRBV28 and TRBJ2-6 provide the parts outside the CDR3, is DVKVTQSSRYLVKRTGEKVFLECVQDMDHENMFWYRQDPGLGLRLIYFSYDVKMKEKGDIPEGYSVSREKKERFSLILESASTNQTSMYLCASSLSLTGAGANVLTFGAGSRLTVL.

The genes are TRBV7-2 and TRBJ2-1; TRBD2 is a possible D gene (6 bases). CDR1 and CDR2 (germline): SGHTA, FQGNSA. The germline V and J ends were trimmed by 2 bases and 10 bases, with 12 bases remaining between them. This CDR3 has 13 residues. The CDR3 reads CASSLNPEGEQFF. The CDR3, as DNA: TGTGCCAGCAGCTTAAACCCGGAGGGGGAGCAGTTCTTC.

This clonotype has only a few counts. This chain connects TRBV6-5 to TRBJ2-7, with 7 nucleotides matching TRBD1. In germline, CDR1 is MNHEY, CDR2 SVGAGI. V lost 2 bases, J lost 0 bases, and 4 bases stayed unmatched. CDR3 size: 15 residues. CDR3 protein: CASSYAQGSSYEQYF. CDR3 nucleotide sequence: TGTGCCAGCAGTTACGCACAGGGGAGCTCCTACGAGCAGTACTTC.

This sequence joins TRBV24-1 and TRBJ2-3; D is unclear. V was pared by 4 bases and J by 0 bases, with 4 bases between. Germline CDR1 and CDR2: KGHDR and SFDVKD. The CDR3 contains 13 residues. CDR3 coding DNA: TGTGCCACCAGTGACCGTAGCACAGATACGCAGTATTTT. This gives the protein CATSDRSTDTQYF.

This clonotype came up a few times. The chain couples TRBV27 to TRBJ2-5; 9 nucleotides match TRBD1. The CDR3 spans 15 residues. Germline assignment: CDR1 MNHEY and CDR2 SMNVEV (reference sequence). With 3 bases clipped from V and 4 bases from J, the junction kept 6 bases outside the gene matches. The CDR3 here is CASSLGQGILETQYF. The CDR3 nucleotides are TGTGCCAGCAGTTTGGGACAGGGTATTTTAGAGACCCAGTACTTC.

Concerning this clonotype itself: At one end the junction does not follow the germline gene, possibly because of a read error. The chain combines TRBV28 with TRBJ2-6; TRBD2 agrees at 9 bases. Germline V gene sequence: CDR1 MDHEN, CDR2 SYDVKM. The CDR3 is 21 residues long. For the CDR3, the DNA is TGTGCCAGCAGTTTATCCCCTGATCTAGCGGGATACGTCTCTGGGGCCAACGTCCTGGCTTTC. This translates into CASSLSPDLAGYVSGANVLAF.